This entry lists 30 T cell receptor beta chains sequenced from one sample in a study of regulatory T cells in long-lasting Graves disease. Arm-PCR with iRepertoire HTBI primers amplified the CDR3 regions for these TCR beta libraries. TCRdb processed the multiplex PCR reads anew with MiXCR; each CDR3 protein has one entry. The table has more than 300,000 distinct CDR3 sequences, roughly a fifth seen once. Time point here: persistent/refractory GD, antithyroid drugs over 5 years with positive TRAb. Extracted RNA from PBMCs served as the source of the TCR library. Sequenced here: peripheral blood mononuclear cells (PBMCs), sampled when the disease was refractory, from a patient treated with antithyroid drugs. These receptors were taken from a female donor with Graves disease.

This clonotype has at least ten counts. V is TRBV7-8 and J is TRBJ2-7; no definite D call. Germline V gene data show CDR1 as SGHVS and CDR2 as FQNEAQ. The CDR3 length is 14 residues. V was cut by 2 bases and J by 2 bases, with 10 bases left in between. CDR3 sequence (DNA): TGTGCCAGCAGCTTAACGGAAAACACCTACGAGCAGTACTTC. Translating gives CASSLTENTYEQYF.

This clonotype occurred many times. This sequence joins TRBV28 and TRBJ2-3, with TRBD2 as a possible D gene (6 bases). The CDR3 consists of 14 residues. V was cut by 2 bases and J by 3 bases, with 9 bases left in between. CDR1 is MDHEN, CDR2 SYDVKM, per germline. CDR3 nucleotides: TGTGCCAGCAGTTTAGCGGGGATGACAGATACGCAGTATTTT. It yields the protein CASSLAGMTDTQYF. Complete variable domain (other parts from reference TRBV28 and TRBJ2-3): DVKVTQSSRYLVKRTGEKVFLECVQDMDHENMFWYRQDPGLGLRLIYFSYDVKMKEKGDIPEGYSVSREKKERFSLILESASTNQTSMYLCASSLAGMTDTQYFGPGTRLTVL.

In this sample, this clonotype turned up many times. The rearrangement joins TRBV28 to TRBJ2-5, with a weak D call TRBD2 (5 bases). Germline loops: CDR1 MDHEN, CDR2 SYDVKM. The CDR3 length is 14 residues. V was pared by 5 bases and J by 7 bases, with 17 bases between. CDR3 DNA: TGTGCCAGCAGTGTACCGGGATCAGGAGGGACCCAGTACTTC. It codes for CASSVPGSGGTQYF. The full variable domain, in which reference TRBV28 and TRBJ2-5 provide the parts outside the CDR3, is DVKVTQSSRYLVKRTGEKVFLECVQDMDHENMFWYRQDPGLGLRLIYFSYDVKMKEKGDIPEGYSVSREKKERFSLILESASTNQTSMYLCASSVPGSGGTQYFGPGTRLLVL.

The V and J genes are TRBV20-1 and TRBJ1-5; 7 bases are shared with TRBD1. The CDR3 consists of 13 residues. Germline V gene lookup returns CDR1 DFQATT and CDR2 SNEGSKA (reference sequence). Unmatched junction bases numbered 3, after V lost 3 bases and J lost 4 bases. The CDR3 here is CSARGTVNQPQHF. CDR3 bases: TGCAGTGCTAGGGGGACAGTGAATCAGCCCCAGCATTTT.

In its sample, this clonotype was seen many times. V is TRBV19 and J is TRBJ1-5; the D is unclear. CDR3 length equals 15 residues. Looked up from germline, CDR1 is LNHDA and CDR2 is SQIVND (reference sequence). The V end lost 7 bases, the J end lost 6 bases, and 19 bases lay between the germline ends. The CDR3 reads CASTSRQQPGQPQHF. The CDR3, as DNA: TGTGCCAGTACCTCAAGACAACAGCCGGGTCAGCCCCAGCATTTT.

This clonotype was recorded many times. The rearrangement links TRBV4-1 to TRBJ1-4; D is unclear. CDR1 is MGHRA and CDR2 is YSYEKL in the germline V gene. This CDR3 is 15 amino acids long. V lost 3 bases and J lost 8, with 16 bases in between. CDR3 amino acids: CASSHPFLSREKLFF. The CDR3 DNA sequence: TGCGCCAGCAGCCATCCGTTTTTGAGTCGGGAAAAACTGTTTTTT.

The CDR3 nucleotides read TGTGCCAGCAGCCCCCGGGCCCTGAACACTGAAGCTTTCTTT. Protein sequence: CASSPRALNTEAFF. The J gene is TRBJ1-1, the V gene TRBV7-6; no reliable D call. Germline V CDR1 and CDR2: SGHVS, FNYEAQ. Trimming took 5 bases from V and 0 from J, leaving 10 bases between them. This CDR3 region has 14 residues.

This clonotype was recorded at least ten times. The gene calls are TRBV11-2 and TRBJ2-7, with 8 bases aligning to TRBD1. This CDR3 spans 14 amino acids. The trim removed 3 bases at V and 7 bases at J, leaving 8 bases unmatched. CDR1 and CDR2 from the germline V gene are SGHAT and FQNNGV. The CDR3 spells CASSFFQGALEQYF. The CDR3 DNA reads TGTGCCAGCAGCTTCTTTCAGGGGGCGTTGGAGCAGTACTTC. The full variable domain, its missing parts supplied by reference TRBV11-2 and TRBJ2-7, is EAGVAQSPRYKIIEKRQSVAFWCNPISGHATLYWYQQILGQGPKLLIQFQNNGVVDDSQLPKDRFSAERLKGVDSTLKIQPAKLEDSAVYLCASSFFQGALEQYFGPGTRLTVT.

This clonotype occurred many times. This chain links TRBV7-2 with TRBJ2-7; 9 bases line up with TRBD1. The trim removed 6 bases at V and 5 bases at J, leaving 8 bases unmatched. Germline V gene data show CDR1 as SGHTA and CDR2 as FQGNSA. The CDR3 totals 14 residues. The CDR3 DNA sequence: TGTGCCAGCAGGCATCCGGGACAGGGCCACGAGCAGTACTTC. It encodes CASRHPGQGHEQYF.

This clonotype occurred a few times. The junction and the germline gene differ at one end; a read error may be behind it. This chain connects TRBV5-1 to TRBJ1-4, with D maybe TRBD1 (5 bases). Germline CDR1 reads SGHRS; CDR2 reads YFSETQ. This CDR3 comprises 15 residues. Written as DNA, the CDR3 is TGCGCCGGCAGCTTGGCCGCGGGGGAGGGGGAAAAACTGTTTTTT. Translation gives CAGSLAAGEGEKLFF.

This clonotype was picked up a small number of times. The junction departs from the called germline gene at one end, perhaps through a read error. J is TRBJ2-7 and V is TRBV6-1, with 8 nucleotides matching TRBD1. CDR3 length: 14 amino acids. The germline CDR1 and CDR2 sequences are MNHNS and SASEGT. CDR3 sequence reads: CASGRTGSSYEQYF. CDR3 DNA sequence: TGCGCCAGCGGAAGGACAGGGAGCTCCTACGAGCAGTACTTC.

Many counts were recorded for this clonotype. The chain couples TRBV5-1 to TRBJ2-7; D gene uncertain. CDR3 size: 13 residues. Germline V gives CDR1 SGHRS, CDR2 YFSETQ. The V end lost 4 bases, the J end lost 3 bases, and 11 bases lay between the germline ends. CDR3 protein: CASSPAGRYEQYF. CDR3 sequence (DNA): TGCGCCAGCAGCCCAGCAGGACGCTACGAGCAGTACTTC.

The chain has TRBV5-1 and TRBJ2-7, with no clear D. In germline, CDR1 is SGHRS, CDR2 YFSETQ. Trimming took off 4 bases at V and 2 bases at J, with 10 bases between the two ends. CDR3 length equals 13 residues. Here the CDR3 DNA reads TGCGCCAGCAGCGAGGACGGAACCTACGAGCAGTACTTC. Its protein is CASSEDGTYEQYF.

A few counts support this clonotype. This chain joins TRBV27 and TRBJ2-7; TRBD2 matches 13 bases. The germline V gene has CDR1 MNHEY and CDR2 SMNVEV (reference sequence). The length of the CDR3 is 16 residues. J lost 13 bases, V lost 3 bases, and 15 bases had no gene match. DNA for the CDR3: TGTGCCAGCAGTTTGGTACTAGCGGGAGGGCCAATGTCGTATTACTTC. This encodes CASSLVLAGGPMSYYF.

The table lists this clonotype with a few counts. The CDR3, as DNA: TGTGCCAGCAGCTTAGCGTCTGTAAGGGGGCAAGAGACCCAGTACTTC. It codes for CASSLASVRGQETQYF. The V gene is TRBV7-9, the J gene TRBJ2-5; D might be TRBD1 (6 bases). The V gene lost 0 bases and the J gene lost 2 bases, with 13 bases spanning the gap. Germline V gives CDR1 SEHNR, CDR2 FQNEAQ (reference sequence). The CDR3 has 16 residues.

This clonotype was observed at least ten times. The chain links TRBV6-5 to TRBJ2-7; D remains ambiguous. There are 13 residues in the CDR3. Germline V CDR1 and CDR2: MNHEY, SVGAGI. Trimming shortened V by 2 bases and J by 11 bases, and 16 bases separated the two germline ends. CDR3 sequence (DNA): TGTGCCAGCAGTTACCAGAAACGGGCCCAGGAGTACTTC. Encoded protein: CASSYQKRAQEYF.

V usage is TRBV9 and J usage is TRBJ2-3; TRBD2 is a possible D gene (5 bases). In germline, CDR1 is SGDLS, CDR2 YYNGEE. The CDR3 is 14 amino acids. V lost 4 bases and J 0 bases, leaving 9 bases between the germline ends. CDR3 in amino acids: CASSKRRSTDTQYF. CDR3 sequence (DNA): TGTGCCAGCAGCAAGCGGAGGAGCACAGATACGCAGTATTTT.

This clonotype was seen a few times. This chain links TRBV3-1 with TRBJ2-3; TRBD2 aligns across 10 bases. Germline V CDR1 and CDR2: LGHDT, YNNKEL (reference sequence). The CDR3 is 17 residues long. J was trimmed by 4 bases and V by 0 bases; bases with no gene match: 7. The CDR3 nucleotides read TGTGCCAGCAGCCAAGATCGCCGACTAGCGGGCGCAGATACGCAGTATTTT. This codes for CASSQDRRLAGADTQYF.

This clonotype was seen repeatedly, ten times or more. J is TRBJ1-2 and V is TRBV6-5; maybe TRBD1 (5 bases). V was cut by 0 bases and J by 8 bases, with 10 bases left in between. Looked up from germline, CDR1 is MNHEY and CDR2 is SVGAGI. The CDR3 is 13 residues long. This CDR3 is CASSYSGGRGYTF. The CDR3 nucleotides read TGTGCCAGCAGTTACTCCGGGGGACGGGGCTACACCTTC.

The rearrangement joins TRBV6-1 to TRBJ1-1; unclear D gene. CDR3 length: 16 amino acids. Between the trimmed V and J ends, which lost 8 bases and 1 base, there was a span of 20 bases. From germline, CDR1 is MNHNS and CDR2 SASEGT. This CDR3 reads CASSLGRVGKNTEAFF. The CDR3 DNA reads TGTGCCAGCTCACTCGGTAGGGTCGGGAAGAACACTGAAGCTTTCTTT.

This clonotype was seen ten or more times. CDR3 in amino acids: CASSLDIWGGVTGELFF. The DNA for the CDR3 is TGTGCCAGCAGCTTAGATATATGGGGAGGAGTCACCGGGGAGCTGTTTTTT. V is TRBV11-2 and J is TRBJ2-2; maybe TRBD2 (6 bases). V was clipped by 0 bases and J by 4 bases, with 15 bases between them. CDR1 is SGHAT, CDR2 FQNNGV, per germline. The CDR3 is 17 residues long.

The table lists this clonotype with a few counts. The chain couples TRBV5-1 to TRBJ1-4; no clear D. This CDR3 comprises 15 residues. CDR1 is SGHRS, CDR2 YFSETQ, per germline. V lost 0 bases, J lost 4 bases, and 10 bases lay in between. The CDR3 coding sequence is TGCGCCAGCAGCTTGGGGGAGATTGGTAATGAAAAACTGTTTTTT. Its protein product is CASSLGEIGNEKLFF.

This clonotype was recorded many times. CDR3 region: CSARLSETGTRTQYF. The CDR3 coding sequence is TGCAGTGCTAGATTGAGTGAGACAGGAACAAGGACCCAGTACTTC. The chain couples TRBV20-1 to TRBJ2-5; D is possibly TRBD1 (6 bases). The CDR3 consists of 15 residues. The V end was cut by 2 bases, the J end by 7 bases, with 20 bases between. Germline CDR1 is DFQATT and CDR2 is SNEGSKA (reference sequence).

This clonotype was observed at least ten times. The CDR3 sequence: CASSLKSWGEQYF. DNA of the CDR3: TGTGCCAGCAGCCTTAAATCCTGGGGCGAGCAGTACTTC. The chain employs TRBV6-1 and TRBJ2-7; D is ambiguous. Germline values: CDR1 MNHNS, CDR2 SASEGT. Trimming pared 6 bases from V and 6 bases from J, leaving 15 bases between. The CDR3 consists of 13 residues.

The rearrangement uses TRBV10-3 and TRBJ1-5; possibly TRBD1 for D (5 bases). The germline gives CDR1 ENHRY, CDR2 SYGVKD. There are 14 residues in the CDR3. The V end was cut by 5 bases, the J end by 7 bases, with 15 bases between. CDR3 in amino acids: CAISRQLSEQPQHF. As DNA, the CDR3 is TGTGCCATCAGTAGACAGCTCAGCGAGCAGCCCCAGCATTTT.

Ten or more counts support this clonotype. Germline and junction disagree at one end, which may indicate a read error. V usage is TRBV11-2 and J usage is TRBJ2-2, with D tentatively TRBD2 (6 bases). The CDR3 sequence is 13 residues long. Germline assignment: CDR1 SGHAT and CDR2 FQNNGV. The CDR3 DNA reads as TGTGCCAGCAGTTTAGGAGGGGCCGGGGAGCTGTTTTTT. As protein: CASSLGGAGELFF.

In its sample, this clonotype was seen a few times. The genes are TRBV18 and TRBJ2-2; tentative D call: TRBD2 (6 bases). Germline V gives CDR1 KGHSH, CDR2 LQKENI. Trimming took 6 bases from V and 6 from J, leaving 8 bases between them. This CDR3 is built from 12 residues. CDR3 nucleotide sequence: TGTGCCAGCTCGCGGGGTTCCGGGGAGCTGTTTTTT. Translation: CASSRGSGELFF.

CDR3 sequence: CASSSPSPLHF. Written as DNA, the CDR3 is TGTGCCAGCAGCTCACCTTCACCCCTCCACTTT. The rearrangement joins TRBV6-1 to TRBJ1-6; D is undetermined. Deletions cut 6 bases from V and 9 bases from J, with 6 bases between. CDR1 and CDR2 from the germline V gene are MNHNS and SASEGT. The CDR3 consists of 11 residues.

This clonotype turned up a few times. The chain is built from TRBV30 and TRBJ2-2, with 8 bases identical to TRBD2. CDR1 GTSNPN and CDR2 SVGIG come from the germline V gene (reference sequence). Trimming cost V 2 bases and J 0 bases; bases outside gene matches: 14. The CDR3 covers 19 residues. Written as DNA, the CDR3 is TGTGCCTGGAGTCCGACCCCCGGGAGGGGGAAAGCGAACACCGGGGAGCTGTTTTTT. Residues: CAWSPTPGRGKANTGELFF.

This clonotype was recorded at least ten times. The chain has TRBV7-8 and TRBJ1-4; a possible D gene is TRBD1 (6 bases). The germline V gene has CDR1 SGHVS and CDR2 FQNEAQ. V was shortened by 5 bases and J by 4 bases, with 14 bases between the two germline ends. The CDR3 has 15 amino acids. CDR3 protein: CASSARTAFNEKLFF. CDR3 bases: TGTGCCAGCAGCGCGAGGACAGCCTTTAATGAAAAACTGTTTTTT.